One T cell receptor (beta chain) is described in this entry. These data originate in a study of CD8+CD57+ T cells in acquired aplastic anemia. Turning to the study itself: DNA recovered from sorted CD4+ and CD8+ cells had a mean of approximately 3.4 ug.

V dropped 1 base and J dropped 3 bases, with 11 bases sitting between them. The CDR3 contains 15 residues. Germline V CDR1 and CDR2: SEHNR, FQNEAQ (reference sequence). The template used for profiling TCR beta VDJ and CDR3 was genomic DNA. Each CDR3 protein gets one entry after TCRdb re-called the reads with MiXCR. The data contain roughly 200,000 distinct CDR3 sequences, roughly three fifths of them singletons. Patients included in sequencing had previously demonstrated CD8+CD57+ cell expansion by flow cytometry. The TCR was taken from a human donor with aplastic anemia. The V and J genes are TRBV7-9 and TRBJ2-3; D unclear. Sequencing input: sorted CD4+, CD8+, or CD8+CD57+ T cells (not recorded which) from PBMCs. Written as DNA, the CDR3 is TGTGCCAGCAGCTTAGGTGACCCTAGGACAGATACGCAGTATTTT. This sequence encodes CASSLGDPRTDTQYF.